This T cell receptor beta chain was profiled in a study of persistence of HIV-infected CD4 T cells. Comments on this clone: Its antigen remains unidentified.

The libraries were made with immunoSEQ version 4 in survey mode. Genomic DNA was diluted to 9 to 10 ng/uL, up to roughly 1 ug per sample. Clones were sequenced by immunoSEQ multiplex PCR, and TCRdb holds only the in-frame ones, with some missing. The data hold about 30,000 clones, with 70% observed a single time. The stimulus was an HIV-1 Gag 15-mer peptide pool, approximately 0.93 ug/peptide/mL. Responding CD4+ T cells were sorted by upregulation of both CD40 ligand and CD69. These HIV-1-infected adults initiated suppressive ART in chronic infection. This CDR3 spans 17 amino acids. Germline V gives CDR1 SEHNR, CDR2 FQNEAQ (reference sequence). The germline V and J ends were trimmed by 6 bases and 7 bases, with 22 bases remaining between them. Whole-study findings and limits: Degenerate expanded CDR3beta sequences were enriched among CMV- and Gag-responding cells. CMV- and Gag-responding cells had lower TCRbeta richness than CD3/CD28-responding cells.

The TCR comes from an adult man with HIV who was CMV-seropositive. This chain connects TRBV7-9 to TRBJ1-6; D is possibly TRBD1 (6 bases). This sample comprised CD4+ T cells sorted from PBMCs after roughly 18-hour stimulation, obtained from a patient who received antiretroviral therapy. The CDR3 DNA follows: TGTGCCAGCAGTGGACAGTCAAGGGTGACGGGAAATTCACCCCTCCACTTT. This sequence encodes CASSGQSRVTGNSPLHF.